The 29 T cell receptor beta chains in this list originate from one sample, sequenced in a study of graft-versus-host responses after intestinal transplantation. Processed graft tissue released its intraepithelial and lamina propria lymphocytes. Generated by immunoSEQ multiplex PCR, the TCRdb table keeps only in-frame clones and is missing some. The sample gives about 8,100 clones, approximately 74% of which show up once; about a tenth is in the top ten. The sample in question was ileum tissue, obtained less than 470 days after transplant. The receptors derive from a human patient who received an intestinal transplant, so some T cells may come from the graft donor.

The chain joins TRBV19 to TRBJ1-5, with 8 bases fitting TRBD1. The CDR3 totals 18 residues. The J segment lost 2 bases and the V segment lost 2 bases, leaving 11 bases of the junction unmatched. Per the germline V gene, CDR1 is LNHDA and CDR2 is SQIVND (reference sequence). Here the CDR3 reads CASSIPPLDRGGNQPQHF. DNA of the CDR3: TGTGCCAGTAGTATACCCCCCCTCGACAGGGGAGGCAATCAGCCCCAGCATTTT.

CDR3 residues: CASSPSGRHEQFF. Here the CDR3 DNA reads TGTGCCAGCAGCCCTAGCGGGAGGCATGAGCAGTTCTTC. The chain carries TRBV5-5 and TRBJ2-1; 11 bases align to TRBD2. CDR1 and CDR2 from the germline V gene are SGHKS and YYEKEE (reference sequence). There are 13 residues in the CDR3. V dropped 4 bases and J dropped 8; count of bases not matched to a gene: 2.

This rearrangement joins TRBV5-5 to TRBJ2-2, with TRBD2 identical over 10 bases. Trimming at V came to 3 bases and at J to 5 bases, leaving 4 bases not matched to a gene. The CDR3 contains 15 residues. Germline-derived CDR1 and CDR2 are SGHKS and YYEKEE (reference sequence). The CDR3 protein is CASSWTSGGTGELFF. The CDR3 DNA follows: TGTGCCAGCAGCTGGACTAGCGGAGGAACCGGGGAGCTGTTTTTT.

The chain carries TRBV7-9 and TRBJ2-3; D gene ambiguous. CDR1 is SEHNR, CDR2 FQNEAQ, per germline (reference sequence). This CDR3 contains 17 residues. Trimming pared 6 bases from V and 0 bases from J, leaving 19 bases between. CDR3 in DNA: TGTGCCAGCAGATATGAGGCGGACGGATCTAGCACAGATACGCAGTATTTT. Its translation: CASRYEADGSSTDTQYF.

J is TRBJ1-2 and V is TRBV28, with 8 positions matching TRBD1. The CDR3 contains 15 residues. Germline CDR1 is MDHEN and CDR2 is SYDVKM. The J segment lost 7 bases and the V segment lost 5 bases, leaving 12 bases of the junction unmatched. As DNA, the CDR3 is TGTGCCAGCAGTCTAAACCAGGAGGACAGGGCTGGCTACACCTTC. This codes for CASSLNQEDRAGYTF.

The chain links TRBV28 to TRBJ2-1; 7 bases match TRBD2. From germline, CDR1 is MDHEN and CDR2 SYDVKM. The CDR3 runs to 13 residues. Germline trimming cut 8 bases from V and 6 bases from J; bases unmatched to any gene: 7. In nucleotides, the CDR3 is TGTGCCAGCCTAAAACCTAGCGGCAATGAGCAGTTCTTC. It translates to CASLKPSGNEQFF.

The chain combines TRBV25-1 with TRBJ1-2, with D possibly being TRBD1 (5 bases). The CDR3 sequence is 14 residues long. The germline V gene has CDR1 MGHDK and CDR2 SYGVNS. The ends were cut back, 4 bases at V and 8 bases at J, with 17 bases in the middle. The CDR3 loop is CASSGPQGVWGYTF. The CDR3 nucleotides read TGTGCCAGCAGTGGACCCCAGGGCGTGTGGGGCTACACCTTC.

CDR3 protein: CASSEALGTGWNWVGNQPQHF. The CDR3 DNA sequence: TGTGCCAGCAGTGAAGCGCTTGGGACAGGGTGGAATTGGGTGGGCAATCAGCCCCAGCATTTT. The genes are TRBV2 and TRBJ1-5; 9 bases line up with TRBD1. The CDR3 spans 21 residues. The germline gives CDR1 SNHLY, CDR2 FYNNEI. J gave up 2 bases and V 0 bases, and 17 bases lay outside the gene matches.

The rearrangement uses TRBV27 and TRBJ2-7; 9 nucleotides match TRBD1. CDR3 length: 14 amino acids. Germline CDR1 and CDR2: MNHEY and SMNVEV (reference sequence). The junction had 5 bases not matched to a gene; V was cut back by 5 bases and J by 3 bases. CDR3 protein: CASSPGTGIYEQYF. CDR3 DNA sequence: TGTGCCAGCAGTCCCGGGACAGGGATCTACGAGCAGTACTTC.

This sequence joins TRBV5-5 and TRBJ2-2; D unresolved. CDR1 and CDR2 from the germline V gene are SGHKS and YYEKEE (reference sequence). Trimming removed 0 bases at V and 5 bases at J, with 14 bases between. The CDR3 loop spans 16 amino acids. The CDR3 DNA is TGTGCCAGCAGCTTGGCGGCCAGGCAGTGGACCGGGGAGCTGTTTTTT. Residues: CASSLAARQWTGELFF. The full variable domain, with the rest looked up from reference TRBV5-5 and TRBJ2-2, is DAGVTQSPTHLIKTRGQQVTLRCSPISGHKSVSWYQQVLGQGPQFIFQYYEKEERGRGNFPDRFSARQFPNYSSELNVNALLLGDSALYLCASSLAARQWTGELFFGEGSRLTVL.

On this clone itself: One junction end disagrees with the germline gene, perhaps due to a read error. The rearrangement links TRBV2 to TRBJ1-1; D remains unclear. The CDR3 contains 13 residues. The germline V gene has CDR1 SNHLY and CDR2 FYNNEI. The CDR3: CASSPGRNAEAFF. Written as DNA, the CDR3 is TGTGCCAGCAGCCCCGGGAGGAACGCTGAAGCTTTCTTT.

The chain is built from TRBV6-5 and TRBJ2-3; D remains unclear. Germline CDR1 reads MNHEY; CDR2 reads SVGAGI. V lost 8 bases and J 5 bases, leaving 14 bases between the germline ends. The CDR3 is made up of 13 amino acids. In DNA form, the CDR3 reads TGTGCCAGCTGGTTGTCAGGTGGAGATACGCAGTATTTT. This sequence encodes CASWLSGGDTQYF.

The chain links TRBV6-1 to TRBJ1-2; D is unresolved. The CDR3 is made up of 14 amino acids. From germline, CDR1 is MNHNS and CDR2 SASEGT. V lost 2 bases and J lost 7, with 14 bases in between. The CDR3 loop is CASSESTKTCGYTF. Here the CDR3 DNA reads TGTGCCAGCAGTGAATCCACGAAAACCTGTGGCTACACCTTC.

The genes are TRBV5-1 and TRBJ1-1; D call uncertain. This CDR3 contains 13 residues. CDR1 is SGHRS and CDR2 is YFSETQ in the germline V gene. V was shortened by 4 bases and J by 5 bases, with 12 bases between the two germline ends. CDR3 coding DNA: TGCGCCAGCAGCGGCGGAGGGAGGACTGAAGCTTTCTTT. Its translation: CASSGGGRTEAFF. Together with reference TRBV5-1 and TRBJ1-1, the CDR3 gives the full variable domain: KAGVTQTPRYLIKTRGQQVTLSCSPISGHRSVSWYQQTPGQGLQFLFEYFSETQRNKGNFPGRFSGRQFSNSRSEMNVSTLELGDSALYLCASSGGGRTEAFFGQGTRLTVV.

This clone was found a few times. The chain joins TRBV7-2 to TRBJ1-1, with D maybe TRBD1 (6 bases). Trimming cost V 5 bases and J 0 bases, with 10 bases left between them. Germline V gene sequence: CDR1 SGHTA, CDR2 FQGNSA. The CDR3 is 14 residues long. The CDR3, as DNA: TGTGCCAGCAGCCGGGGACACCTGAACACTGAAGCTTTCTTT. The encoded protein is CASSRGHLNTEAFF.

Of note for this clone: The same CDR3 also results from other DNA sequences found in this sample. The chain joins TRBV28 to TRBJ2-7; D unresolved. V lost 0 bases to trimming and J lost 6 bases, with 18 bases between them. This CDR3 has 16 residues. Germline V gene data show CDR1 as MDHEN and CDR2 as SYDVKM. CDR3 DNA sequence: TGTGCCAGCAGTTTATGCATCAGAGGTGCGACTTGCGAGCAGTACTTC. Translated, it gives CASSLCIRGATCEQYF.

CDR3 in DNA: TGTGCCAGCAGCCCGGGTCCAAGTGATGGCTACACCTTC. Its protein is CASSPGPSDGYTF. The chain has TRBV5-6 and TRBJ1-2; D is ambiguous. The CDR3 spans 13 residues. Trimming removed 4 bases at V and 6 bases at J, with 13 bases between. Germline V CDR1 and CDR2: SGHDT, YYEEEE.

V and J are TRBV15 and TRBJ2-3; D is possibly TRBD2 (5 bases). Germline V lookup: CDR1 LNHNV, CDR2 YYDKDF (reference sequence). The CDR3 contains 16 residues. V was cut by 0 bases and J by 0 bases, with 10 bases left in between. CDR3 nucleotide sequence: TGTGCCACCAGCAGAGAAAACGGGATTAGCACAGATACGCAGTATTTT. Protein: CATSRENGISTDTQYF.

The table lists this clone with a few counts. The rearrangement uses TRBV4-2 and TRBJ1-1, with 10 positions matching TRBD1. The CDR3 extends over 15 amino acids. CDR1 LGHNA and CDR2 YNFKEQ come from the germline V gene. Unmatched junction bases numbered 7, after V lost 5 bases and J lost 4 bases. CDR3 DNA sequence: TGTGCCAGCAGCTTGACAGGGGGCCAATTCACTGAAGCTTTCTTT. Translation: CASSLTGGQFTEAFF.

This clone was seen more than once but under ten times. The chain links TRBV28 to TRBJ1-2, with 10 bases fitting TRBD1. From germline, CDR1 is MDHEN and CDR2 SYDVKM. With V trimmed by 7 bases and J by 0 bases, 5 bases remained unmatched. The CDR3 runs 15 residues. For the CDR3, the DNA is TGTGCCAGCACTCCGGACAGGGGGTCTAACTATGGCTACACCTTC. Protein sequence: CASTPDRGSNYGYTF.

Sample share makes this clone medium-sized. Other DNA sequences in this sample translate to the same CDR3. The CDR3 DNA is TGTGCCAGCAGCTTAGCGTGGCTCGATACGCAGTATTTT. Translated: CASSLAWLDTQYF. The rearrangement links TRBV7-6 to TRBJ2-3; D is undetermined. Per germline, CDR1 SGHVS and CDR2 FNYEAQ. The CDR3 consists of 13 residues. The V end lost 0 bases, the J end lost 6 bases, and 7 bases lay between the germline ends.

This clone was recorded once. Here the CDR3 reads CASSLAGRVSGNTIYF. CDR3 DNA: TGTGCCAGCAGCTTGGCGGGACGGGTCTCTGGAAACACCATATATTTT. V and J are TRBV5-4 and TRBJ1-3; D is perhaps TRBD1 (5 bases). The length of the CDR3 is 16 residues. Germline V lookup: CDR1 SGHNT, CDR2 YYREEE (reference sequence). V was shortened by 0 bases and J by 0 bases, with 10 bases between the two germline ends.

The chain employs TRBV6-5 and TRBJ1-4; D remains unclear. Trimming cost V 5 bases and J 7 bases, with 14 bases left between them. The V gene's germline CDR1 is MNHEY and CDR2 SVGAGI. The CDR3 covers 14 residues. The CDR3 sequence: CASSPSDAGEKLFF. The CDR3 bases are TGTGCCAGCAGTCCCTCGGACGCTGGTGAAAAACTGTTTTTT.

This clone showed up just once. J is TRBJ1-5 and V is TRBV6-6; 10 positions match TRBD1. The germline CDR1 and CDR2 sequences are MNHNY and SVGAGI (reference sequence). This CDR3 spans 15 amino acids. V lost 6 bases and J lost 2; bases outside the gene matches: 4. The CDR3 sequence is CASSVTGGGNQPQHF. The DNA for the CDR3 is TGTGCCAGCAGCGTGACAGGGGGCGGCAATCAGCCCCAGCATTTT.

With regard to this clone: Within the sample, other DNA sequences also encode this same CDR3. V is TRBV7-8 and J is TRBJ2-5; unclear D gene. The CDR3 loop spans 12 amino acids. Per the germline V gene, CDR1 is SGHVS and CDR2 is FQNEAQ. Trimming took 1 base from V and 4 from J, leaving 4 bases between them. The chain's CDR3 is CASSLVSETQYF. As DNA, the CDR3 is TGTGCCAGCAGCTTAGTCTCAGAGACCCAGTACTTC. Looking up the rest from reference TRBV7-8 and TRBJ2-5 gives the full variable domain: GAGVSQSPRYKVAKRGQDVALRCDPISGHVSLFWYQQALGQGPEFLTYFQNEAQLDKSGLPSDRFFAERPEGSVSTLKIQRTQQEDSAVYLCASSLVSETQYFGPGTRLLVL.

This chain links TRBV5-4 with TRBJ1-2; 12 nucleotides line up with TRBD1. The CDR3 is 15 amino acids. CDR1 is SGHNT, CDR2 YYREEE, per germline (reference sequence). V shed 4 bases, J shed 8 bases, and the junction held 9 bases outside the gene matches. The CDR3 region is CASSPPGQGAWGYTF. The DNA of the CDR3 is TGTGCCAGCAGCCCGCCGGGACAGGGGGCTTGGGGCTACACCTTC.

The genes are TRBV6-1 and TRBJ1-5, with D unclear. With 1 base removed from V and 4 bases from J, the gap between germline ends came to 5 bases. The CDR3 covers 13 residues. The germline V gene has CDR1 MNHNS and CDR2 SASEGT. The CDR3 reads CASSEEGNQPQHF. The CDR3 nucleotides are TGTGCCAGCAGTGAAGAAGGAAATCAGCCCCAGCATTTT.

The genes are TRBV27 and TRBJ2-1; 8 positions agree with TRBD2. The V segment lost 2 bases and the J segment 7 bases; nucleotides outside the gene matches: 7. CDR1 and CDR2 from the germline V gene are MNHEY and SMNVEV (reference sequence). This CDR3 has 15 residues. The chain's CDR3 is CASSLGGGLGNEQFF. The DNA for the CDR3 is TGTGCCAGCAGTTTAGGCGGGGGGTTGGGGAATGAGCAGTTCTTC.

V is TRBV19 and J is TRBJ2-3; D may be TRBD1 or TRBD2 (6 bases each). V was clipped by 5 bases and J by 3 bases, with 12 bases between them. The CDR3 covers 14 residues. Germline CDR1 and CDR2: LNHDA and SQIVND (reference sequence). The CDR3 sequence: CASSSGAGTDTQYF. The DNA of the CDR3 is TGTGCCAGTAGTTCGGGGGCTGGTACAGATACGCAGTATTTT.